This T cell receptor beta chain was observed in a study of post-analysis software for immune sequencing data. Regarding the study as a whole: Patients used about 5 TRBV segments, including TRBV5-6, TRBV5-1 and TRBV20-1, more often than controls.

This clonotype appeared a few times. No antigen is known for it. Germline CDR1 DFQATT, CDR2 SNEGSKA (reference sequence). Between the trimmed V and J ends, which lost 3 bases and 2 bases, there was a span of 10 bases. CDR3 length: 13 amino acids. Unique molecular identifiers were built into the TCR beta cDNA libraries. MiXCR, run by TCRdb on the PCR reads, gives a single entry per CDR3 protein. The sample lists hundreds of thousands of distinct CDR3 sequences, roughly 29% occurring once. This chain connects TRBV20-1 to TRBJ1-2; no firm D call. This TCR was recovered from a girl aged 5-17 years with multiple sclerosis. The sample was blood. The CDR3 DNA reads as TGCAGTGCTAGGAGTACGGAGAACTATGGCTACACCTTC. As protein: CSARSTENYGYTF.